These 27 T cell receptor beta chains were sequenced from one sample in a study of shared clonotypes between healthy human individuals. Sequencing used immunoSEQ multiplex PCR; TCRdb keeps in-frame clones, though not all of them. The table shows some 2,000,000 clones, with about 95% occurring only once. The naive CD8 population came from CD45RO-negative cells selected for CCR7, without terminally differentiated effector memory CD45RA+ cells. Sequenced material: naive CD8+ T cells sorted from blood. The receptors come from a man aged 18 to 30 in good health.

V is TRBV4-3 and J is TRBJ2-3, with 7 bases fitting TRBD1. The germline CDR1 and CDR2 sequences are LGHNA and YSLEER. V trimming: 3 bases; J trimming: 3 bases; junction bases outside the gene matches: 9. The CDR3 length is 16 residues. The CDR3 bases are TGCGCCAGCAGCCATAAGAAGGGGGCTGGGACAGATACGCAGTATTTT. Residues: CASSHKKGAGTDTQYF.

Here the CDR3 DNA reads TGTGCCAGCAGTTTAAATAATCCGGGGCAGGGAGAAGCCCTCCACTTT. It is translated as CASSLNNPGQGEALHF. This chain joins TRBV27 and TRBJ1-6; D perhaps matches TRBD1 (5 bases). V was clipped by 2 bases and J by 14 bases, with 22 bases between them. The CDR3 extends over 16 amino acids. In germline, CDR1 is MNHEY, CDR2 SMNVEV (reference sequence).

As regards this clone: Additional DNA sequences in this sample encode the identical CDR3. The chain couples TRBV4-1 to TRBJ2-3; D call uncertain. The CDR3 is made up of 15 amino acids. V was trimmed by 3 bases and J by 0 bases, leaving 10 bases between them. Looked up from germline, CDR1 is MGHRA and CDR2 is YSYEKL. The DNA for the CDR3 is TGCGCCAGCAGCCAGGGGTGGGGTAGCACAGATACGCAGTATTTT. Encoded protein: CASSQGWGSTDTQYF.

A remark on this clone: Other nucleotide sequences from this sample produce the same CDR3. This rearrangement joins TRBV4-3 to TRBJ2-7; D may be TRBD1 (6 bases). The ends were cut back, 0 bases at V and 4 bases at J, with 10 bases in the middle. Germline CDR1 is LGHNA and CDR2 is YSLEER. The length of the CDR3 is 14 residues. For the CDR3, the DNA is TGCGCCAGCAGCCAAGAGGCTAGGGGGTACGAGCAGTACTTC. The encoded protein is CASSQEARGYEQYF.

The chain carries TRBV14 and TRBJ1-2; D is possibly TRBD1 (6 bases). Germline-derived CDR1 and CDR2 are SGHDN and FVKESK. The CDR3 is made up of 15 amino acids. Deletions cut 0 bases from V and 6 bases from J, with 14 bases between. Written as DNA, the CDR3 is TGTGCCAGCAGCCAAGACGGGGGCGTTTATGATGGCTACACCTTC. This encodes CASSQDGGVYDGYTF. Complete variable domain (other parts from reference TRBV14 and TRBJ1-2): EAGVTQFPSHSVIEKGQTVTLRCDPISGHDNLYWYRRVMGKEIKFLLHFVKESKQDESGMPNNRFLAERTGGTYSTLKVQPAELEDSGVYFCASSQDGGVYDGYTFGSGTRLTVV.

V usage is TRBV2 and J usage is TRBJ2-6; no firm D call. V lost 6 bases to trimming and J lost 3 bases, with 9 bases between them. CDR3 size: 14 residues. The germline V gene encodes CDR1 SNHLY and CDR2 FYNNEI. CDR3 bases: TGTGCCAGCAGCCCTCTTAGTGGGGCCAACGTCCTGACTTTC. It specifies CASSPLSGANVLTF. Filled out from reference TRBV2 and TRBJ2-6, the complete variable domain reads EPEVTQTPSHQVTQMGQEVILRCVPISNHLYFYWYRQILGQKVEFLVSFYNNEISEKSEIFDDQFSVERPDGSNFTLKIRSTKLEDSAMYFCASSPLSGANVLTFGAGSRLTVL.

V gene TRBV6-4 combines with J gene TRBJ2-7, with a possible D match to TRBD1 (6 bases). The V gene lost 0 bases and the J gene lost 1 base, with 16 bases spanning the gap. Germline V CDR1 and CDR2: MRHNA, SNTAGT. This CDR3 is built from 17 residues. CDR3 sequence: CASSDSRTGSGSYEQYF. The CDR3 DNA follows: TGTGCCAGCAGTGACTCGAGAACAGGGTCAGGATCCTACGAGCAGTACTTC.

CDR3 coding DNA: TGTGCCAGCAGTGAAGACCGACAGTGGTCCCAGTACTTC. This translates into CASSEDRQWSQYF. The chain joins TRBV6-1 to TRBJ2-5; weak D call: TRBD1 (5 bases). The CDR3 totals 13 residues. Germline V gives CDR1 MNHNS, CDR2 SASEGT. V dropped 1 base and J dropped 9 bases, with 12 bases sitting between them.

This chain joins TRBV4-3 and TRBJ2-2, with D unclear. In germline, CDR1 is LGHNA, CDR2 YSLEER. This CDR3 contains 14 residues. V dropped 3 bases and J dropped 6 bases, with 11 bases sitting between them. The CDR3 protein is CASSHGSYSGELFF. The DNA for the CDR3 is TGCGCCAGCAGCCACGGTAGCTATTCCGGGGAGCTGTTTTTT.

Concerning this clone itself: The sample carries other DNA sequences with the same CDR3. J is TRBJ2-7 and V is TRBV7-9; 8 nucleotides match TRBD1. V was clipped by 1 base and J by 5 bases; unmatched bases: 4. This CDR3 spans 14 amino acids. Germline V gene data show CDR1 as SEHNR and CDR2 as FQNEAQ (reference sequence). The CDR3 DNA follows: TGTGCCAGCAGCTTAGGACAGGGGTCCCACGAGCAGTACTTC. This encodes CASSLGQGSHEQYF.

The CDR3 nucleotides read TGTGCCAGCAGCGTAGTGACCGCGCTAAGGAACACTGAAGCTTTCTTT. Translated, it gives CASSVVTALRNTEAFF. V and J are TRBV9 and TRBJ1-1; D call uncertain. The V and J ends lost 0 bases and 1 base respectively, with 13 bases between them. The germline V gene has CDR1 SGDLS and CDR2 YYNGEE. The length of the CDR3 is 16 residues.

The CDR3 nucleotides are TGTGCCAGCAGTTCCCGGAAGTACGAGCAGTACTTC. This gives the protein CASSSRKYEQYF. V and J are TRBV6-6 and TRBJ2-7; D unresolved. The germline V gene has CDR1 MNHNY and CDR2 SVGAGI (reference sequence). V was clipped by 4 bases and J by 4 bases, with 8 bases between them. CDR3 length equals 12 residues.

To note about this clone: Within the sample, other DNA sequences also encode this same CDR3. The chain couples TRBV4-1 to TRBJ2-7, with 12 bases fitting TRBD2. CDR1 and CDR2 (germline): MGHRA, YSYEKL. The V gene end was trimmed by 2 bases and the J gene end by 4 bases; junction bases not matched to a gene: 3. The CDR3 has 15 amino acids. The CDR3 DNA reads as TGCGCCAGCAGCCAAAGGACTAGCGGGACTTACGAGCAGTACTTC. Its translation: CASSQRTSGTYEQYF.

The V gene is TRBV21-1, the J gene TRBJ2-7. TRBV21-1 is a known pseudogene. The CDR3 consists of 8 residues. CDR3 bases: TGTGCCTCCTACGAGCAGTACTTC. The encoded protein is CASYEQYF.

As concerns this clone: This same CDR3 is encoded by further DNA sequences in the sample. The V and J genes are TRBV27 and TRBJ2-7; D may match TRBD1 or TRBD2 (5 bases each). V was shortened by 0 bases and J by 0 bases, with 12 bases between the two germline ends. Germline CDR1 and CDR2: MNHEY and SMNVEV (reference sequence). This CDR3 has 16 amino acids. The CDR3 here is CASSLSAGSFSYEQYF. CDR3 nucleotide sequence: TGTGCCAGCAGTTTATCGGCAGGGAGCTTCTCCTACGAGCAGTACTTC.

CDR3 nucleotides: TGTGCCAGCTCACCATTAAAGTTAGTCCAGGAGACCCAGTACTTC. It specifies CASSPLKLVQETQYF. V usage is TRBV18 and J usage is TRBJ2-5; D not certain. V lost 2 bases and J lost 5, with 15 bases in between. The CDR3 has 15 amino acids. From germline, CDR1 is KGHSH and CDR2 LQKENI.

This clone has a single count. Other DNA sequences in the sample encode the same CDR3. This CDR3 reads CASSSGTGGTQYF. The CDR3 nucleotides are TGTGCCAGCAGTTCCGGGACGGGCGGGACCCAGTACTTC. The rearrangement links TRBV27 to TRBJ2-5; D possibly uses TRBD1 or TRBD2 (5 bases each). Germline CDR1 and CDR2: MNHEY and SMNVEV (reference sequence). CDR3 size: 13 residues. Trimming left V 4 bases short and J 7 bases short, with 13 bases between.

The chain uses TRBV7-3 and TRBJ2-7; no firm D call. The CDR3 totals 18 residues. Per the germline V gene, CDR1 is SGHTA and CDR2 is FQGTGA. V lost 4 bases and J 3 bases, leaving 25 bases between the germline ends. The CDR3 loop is CASSSKKRQEGTYYEQYF. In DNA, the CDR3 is TGTGCCAGCAGCTCAAAGAAAAGGCAGGAAGGTACATACTACGAGCAGTACTTC.

CDR3 DNA: TGTGCCAGCAGCTTCGACACCCTGGAGACCCAGTACTTC. Translating it yields CASSFDTLETQYF. The chain links TRBV5-6 to TRBJ2-5; D gene unclear. V was cut by 2 bases and J by 5 bases, with 10 bases left in between. The CDR3 loop spans 13 amino acids. Germline CDR1 reads SGHDT; CDR2 reads YYEEEE.

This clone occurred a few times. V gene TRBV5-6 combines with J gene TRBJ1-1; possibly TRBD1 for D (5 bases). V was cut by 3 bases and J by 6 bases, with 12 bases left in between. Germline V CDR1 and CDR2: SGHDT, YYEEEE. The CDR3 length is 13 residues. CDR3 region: CASSYTGFAEAFF. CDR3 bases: TGTGCCAGCAGCTACACAGGTTTCGCTGAAGCTTTCTTT.

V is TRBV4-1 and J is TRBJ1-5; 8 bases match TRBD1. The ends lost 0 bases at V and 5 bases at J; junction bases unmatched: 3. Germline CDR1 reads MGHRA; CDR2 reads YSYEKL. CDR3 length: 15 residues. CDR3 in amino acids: CASSQEDRDHQPQHF. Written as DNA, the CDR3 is TGCGCCAGCAGCCAAGAGGACAGGGATCATCAGCCCCAGCATTTT.

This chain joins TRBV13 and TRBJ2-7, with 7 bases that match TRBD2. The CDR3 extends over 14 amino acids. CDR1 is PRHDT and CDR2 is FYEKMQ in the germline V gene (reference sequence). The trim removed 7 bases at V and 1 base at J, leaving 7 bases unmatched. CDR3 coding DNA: TGTGCCAGCACCCCGTGGGGGGGGTCCTACGAGCAGTACTTC. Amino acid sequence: CASTPWGGSYEQYF.

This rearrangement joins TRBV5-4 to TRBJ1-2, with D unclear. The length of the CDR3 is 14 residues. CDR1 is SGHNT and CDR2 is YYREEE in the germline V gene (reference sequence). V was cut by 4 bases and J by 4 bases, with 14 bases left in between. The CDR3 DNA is TGTGCCAGCAGCGAGTACACTCCCTCCTATGGCTACACCTTC. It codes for CASSEYTPSYGYTF.

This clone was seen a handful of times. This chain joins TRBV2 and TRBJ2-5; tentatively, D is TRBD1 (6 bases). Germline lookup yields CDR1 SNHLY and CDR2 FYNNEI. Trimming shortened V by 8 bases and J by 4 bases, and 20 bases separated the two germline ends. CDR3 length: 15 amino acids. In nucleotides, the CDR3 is TGTGCCAGCGTCCAGGAGGCAGGGGATGGAGAGACCCAGTACTTC. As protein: CASVQEAGDGETQYF. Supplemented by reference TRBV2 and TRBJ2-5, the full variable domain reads EPEVTQTPSHQVTQMGQEVILRCVPISNHLYFYWYRQILGQKVEFLVSFYNNEISEKSEIFDDQFSVERPDGSNFTLKIRSTKLEDSAMYFCASVQEAGDGETQYFGPGTRLLVL.

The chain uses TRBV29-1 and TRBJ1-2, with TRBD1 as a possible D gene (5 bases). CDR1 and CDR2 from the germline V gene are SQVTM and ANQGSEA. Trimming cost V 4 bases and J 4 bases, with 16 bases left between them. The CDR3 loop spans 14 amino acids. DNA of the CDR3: TGCAGCGTTGTGGTGGCAGGGAGCTTCTATGGCTACACCTTC. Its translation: CSVVVAGSFYGYTF.

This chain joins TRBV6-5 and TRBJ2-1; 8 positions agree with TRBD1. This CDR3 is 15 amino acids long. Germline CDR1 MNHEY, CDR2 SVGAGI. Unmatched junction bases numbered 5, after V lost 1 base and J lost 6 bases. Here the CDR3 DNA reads TGTGCCAGCAGTTACTGGACAGGGTATCCCAATGAGCAGTTCTTC. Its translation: CASSYWTGYPNEQFF.

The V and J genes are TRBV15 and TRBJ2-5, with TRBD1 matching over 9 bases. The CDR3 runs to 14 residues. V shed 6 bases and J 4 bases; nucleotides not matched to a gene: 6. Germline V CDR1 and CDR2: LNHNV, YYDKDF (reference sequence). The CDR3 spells CATSLGQGPETQYF. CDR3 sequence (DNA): TGTGCCACCAGTCTCGGACAGGGGCCAGAGACCCAGTACTTC.